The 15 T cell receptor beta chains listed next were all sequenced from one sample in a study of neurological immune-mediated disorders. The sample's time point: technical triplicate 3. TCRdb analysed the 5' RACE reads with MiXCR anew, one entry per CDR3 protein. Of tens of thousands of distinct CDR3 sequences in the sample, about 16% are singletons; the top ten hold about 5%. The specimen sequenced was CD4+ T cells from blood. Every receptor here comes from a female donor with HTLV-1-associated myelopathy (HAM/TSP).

CDR3 residues: CSVATGGKQYF. DNA of the CDR3: TGCAGCGTTGCGACAGGGGGTAAGCAGTACTTC. The chain has TRBV29-1 and TRBJ2-7; 9 positions match TRBD1. Germline V gene lookup returns CDR1 SQVTM and CDR2 ANQGSEA. The V and J ends lost 4 bases and 8 bases, in that order; junction bases with no gene match: 3. The CDR3 sequence is 11 residues long.

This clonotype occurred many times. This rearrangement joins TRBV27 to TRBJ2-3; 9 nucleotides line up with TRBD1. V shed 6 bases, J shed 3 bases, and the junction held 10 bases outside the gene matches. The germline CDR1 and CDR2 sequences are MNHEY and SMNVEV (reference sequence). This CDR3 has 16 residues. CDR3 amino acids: CASRPGTGLITDTQYF. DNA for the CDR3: TGTGCCAGCAGACCCGGGACAGGGCTCATAACAGATACGCAGTATTTT.

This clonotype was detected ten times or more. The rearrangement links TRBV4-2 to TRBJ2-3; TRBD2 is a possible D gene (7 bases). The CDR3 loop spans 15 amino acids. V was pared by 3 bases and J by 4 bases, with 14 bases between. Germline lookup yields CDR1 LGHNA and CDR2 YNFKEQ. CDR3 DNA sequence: TGTGCCAGCAGCCAGGCCGGCGGGGGCGCAGATACGCAGTATTTT. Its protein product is CASSQAGGGADTQYF.

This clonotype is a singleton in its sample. The CDR3 DNA is TGCAGTGCTAGCCTTGGGATGGTAGCGGGGGGCCTGAGCTCCTACAATGAGCAGTTCTTC. Protein: CSASLGMVAGGLSSYNEQFF. This sequence joins TRBV20-1 and TRBJ2-1; 10 bases align to TRBD2. Germline-derived CDR1 and CDR2 are DFQATT and SNEGSKA (reference sequence). The V gene end was trimmed by 3 bases and the J gene end by 0 bases; junction bases not matched to a gene: 17. The CDR3 covers 20 residues.

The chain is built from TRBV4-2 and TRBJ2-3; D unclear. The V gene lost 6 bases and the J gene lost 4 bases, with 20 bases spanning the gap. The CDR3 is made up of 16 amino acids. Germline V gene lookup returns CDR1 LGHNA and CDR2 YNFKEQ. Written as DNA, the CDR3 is TGTGCCAGCAGACCCGGCCGTCGAGTGACGCCAGATACGCAGTATTTT. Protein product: CASRPGRRVTPDTQYF.

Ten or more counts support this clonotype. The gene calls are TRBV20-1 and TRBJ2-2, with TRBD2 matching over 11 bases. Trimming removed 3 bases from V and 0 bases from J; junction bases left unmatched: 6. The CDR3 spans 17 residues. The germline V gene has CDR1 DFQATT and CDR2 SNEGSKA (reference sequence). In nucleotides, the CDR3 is TGCAGTGCTAGTGAACTAGCGGGGGCTTCGAACACCGGGGAGCTGTTTTTT. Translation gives CSASELAGASNTGELFF.

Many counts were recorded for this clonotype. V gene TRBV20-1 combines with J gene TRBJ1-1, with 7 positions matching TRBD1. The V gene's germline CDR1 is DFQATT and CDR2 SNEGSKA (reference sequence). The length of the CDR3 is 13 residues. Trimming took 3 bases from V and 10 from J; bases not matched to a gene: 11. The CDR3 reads CSASDQTGRGAFF. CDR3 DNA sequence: TGCAGTGCTAGTGATCAGACAGGGCGGGGAGCTTTCTTT.

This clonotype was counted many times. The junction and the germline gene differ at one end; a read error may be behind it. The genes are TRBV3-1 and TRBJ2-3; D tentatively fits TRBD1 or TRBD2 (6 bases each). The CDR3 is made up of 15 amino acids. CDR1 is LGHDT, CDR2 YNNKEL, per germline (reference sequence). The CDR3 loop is CVSTLYGGDTDTQYF. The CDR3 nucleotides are TGTGTCAGCACCCTCTACGGGGGCGACACAGATACGCAGTATTTT.

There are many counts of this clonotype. The CDR3: CASSYNQGPMGAQFF. The CDR3 DNA follows: TGTGCCAGCAGTTATAACCAGGGCCCCATGGGTGCGCAGTTCTTC. The rearrangement links TRBV6-5 to TRBJ2-1; a weak D match, TRBD1 (5 bases). Trimming left V 3 bases short and J 12 bases short, with 21 bases between. In germline, CDR1 is MNHEY, CDR2 SVGAGI. This CDR3 is 15 amino acids long.

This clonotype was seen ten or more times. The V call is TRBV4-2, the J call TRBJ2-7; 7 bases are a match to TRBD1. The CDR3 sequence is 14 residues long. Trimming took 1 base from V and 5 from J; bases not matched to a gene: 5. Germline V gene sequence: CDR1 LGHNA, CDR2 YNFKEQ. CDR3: CASSQGVQGNEQYF. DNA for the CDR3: TGTGCCAGCAGCCAAGGTGTACAGGGGAACGAGCAGTACTTC.

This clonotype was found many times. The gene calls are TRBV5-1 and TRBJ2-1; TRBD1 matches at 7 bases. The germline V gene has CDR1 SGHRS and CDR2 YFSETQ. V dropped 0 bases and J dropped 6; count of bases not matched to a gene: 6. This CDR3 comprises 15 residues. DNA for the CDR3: TGCGCCAGCAGCTTGGGCCCTTCAGGGGGCAATGAGCAGTTCTTC. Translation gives CASSLGPSGGNEQFF.

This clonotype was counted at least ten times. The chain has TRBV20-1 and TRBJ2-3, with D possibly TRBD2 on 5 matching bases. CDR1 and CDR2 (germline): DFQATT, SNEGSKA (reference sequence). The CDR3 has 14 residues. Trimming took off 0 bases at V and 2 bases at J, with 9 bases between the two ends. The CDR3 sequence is CSARDWRATDTQYF. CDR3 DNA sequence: TGCAGTGCTAGAGATTGGCGGGCCACAGATACGCAGTATTTT.

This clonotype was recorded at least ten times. The CDR3 DNA is TGTGCCACCAGCAGAGTCAAGGGGGCCGGGAACATTCAGTACTTC. Translated: CATSRVKGAGNIQYF. V gene TRBV15 combines with J gene TRBJ2-4; 7 positions agree with TRBD1. The length of the CDR3 is 15 residues. V lost 1 base to trimming and J lost 7 bases; unmatched junction nucleotides: 7. Germline loops: CDR1 LNHNV, CDR2 YYDKDF (reference sequence).

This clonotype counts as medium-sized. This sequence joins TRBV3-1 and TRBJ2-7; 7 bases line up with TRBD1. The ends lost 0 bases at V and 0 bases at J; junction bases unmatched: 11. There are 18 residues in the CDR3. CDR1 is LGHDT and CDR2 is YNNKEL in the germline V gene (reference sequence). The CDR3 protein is CASSQDPSTGHLSYEQYF. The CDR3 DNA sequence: TGTGCCAGCAGCCAAGACCCCTCGACAGGGCACCTCTCCTACGAGCAGTACTTC.

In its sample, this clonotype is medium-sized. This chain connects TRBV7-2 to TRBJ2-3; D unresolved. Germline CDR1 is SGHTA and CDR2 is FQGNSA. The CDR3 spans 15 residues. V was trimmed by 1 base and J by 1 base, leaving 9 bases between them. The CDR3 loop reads CASSLVALRTDTQYF. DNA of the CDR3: TGTGCCAGCAGCTTAGTAGCACTTCGCACAGATACGCAGTATTTT.